These 3 T cell receptor beta chains originate from one sample sequenced in a study of OX40 agonist ivuxolimab in advanced cancers. TCRdb keeps only in-frame clones here, not all; method: immunoSEQ multiplex PCR. This repertoire shows some 70,000 clones, approximately 91% found once; its top ten account for less than 2.5%. The specimen was CD4+ or CD8+ T cells sorted from blood, collected in a trial of the OX40 agonist ivuxolimab. The receptor set was obtained from an adult with an advanced solid tumor such as melanoma, head and neck, liver or kidney cancer.

The V and J genes are TRBV7-8 and TRBJ2-7; perhaps TRBD2 as D (6 bases). Germline lookup yields CDR1 SGHVS and CDR2 FQNEAQ. This CDR3 is 18 amino acids long. With 3 bases removed from V and 5 bases from J, the gap between germline ends came to 26 bases. The CDR3 spells CASSFAETGDTRTHEQYF. In DNA, the CDR3 is TGTGCCAGCAGCTTTGCCGAGACGGGAGACACCAGGACGCACGAGCAGTACTTC.

Only a few counts were recorded for this clone. V and J are TRBV4-1 and TRBJ1-2, with 9 bases aligning to TRBD1. The CDR3 spans 13 residues. The ends lost 4 bases at V and 8 bases at J; junction bases unmatched: 5. Looked up from germline, CDR1 is MGHRA and CDR2 is YSYEKL. CDR3 DNA: TGCGCCAGCAGCCTGACAGGGGGGTCGGGCTACACCTTC. Translated, it gives CASSLTGGSGYTF.

V is TRBV5-6 and J is TRBJ1-1; D not resolved. Germline-derived CDR1 and CDR2 are SGHDT and YYEEEE. The CDR3 has 14 residues. Trimming stripped 4 bases from V and 2 bases from J, with 12 bases between. CDR3 sequence: CASSAMRVNTEAFF. The CDR3 bases are TGTGCCAGCAGCGCAATGAGGGTAAACACTGAAGCTTTCTTT.